This T cell receptor (beta chain) was sequenced in a study of T cell repertoires in cytomegalovirus infection. TCRdb ran MiXCR on the reads and lists one entry per CDR3 protein. The sample has some 400,000 distinct CDR3 sequences, around 32% seen once. Study findings and constraints: The ex vivo response was dominated by HLA-C-restricted CMV-specific TCR beta clonotypes.

About this clonotype: Its target is not known. This clone may be a read error of a much larger clone one base away.

This TCR was recovered from a human donor in good health (CMV status not recorded). Some clones in this sample may be carry-over from other donors' samples. Sequences were obtained from PBMCs.

CDR3 sequence reads: CASSPGARAREQSF. The DNA of the CDR3 is TGTGCCAGCAGCCCAGGGGCGCGGGCCCGGGAGCAGTCCTTC. The gene calls are TRBV7-6 and TRBJ2-7; D could derive from TRBD1 or TRBD2 (6 bases each). Per the germline V gene, CDR1 is SGHVS and CDR2 is FNYEAQ. The length of the CDR3 is 14 residues. The entire variable domain, with the rest obtained from reference TRBV7-6 and TRBJ2-7, is as follows: GAGVSQSPRYKVTKRGQDVALRCDPISGHVSLYWYRQALGQGPEFLTYFNYEAQQDKSGLPNDRFSAERPEGSISTLTIQRTEQRDSAMYRCASSPGARAREQSFGPGTRLTVT.